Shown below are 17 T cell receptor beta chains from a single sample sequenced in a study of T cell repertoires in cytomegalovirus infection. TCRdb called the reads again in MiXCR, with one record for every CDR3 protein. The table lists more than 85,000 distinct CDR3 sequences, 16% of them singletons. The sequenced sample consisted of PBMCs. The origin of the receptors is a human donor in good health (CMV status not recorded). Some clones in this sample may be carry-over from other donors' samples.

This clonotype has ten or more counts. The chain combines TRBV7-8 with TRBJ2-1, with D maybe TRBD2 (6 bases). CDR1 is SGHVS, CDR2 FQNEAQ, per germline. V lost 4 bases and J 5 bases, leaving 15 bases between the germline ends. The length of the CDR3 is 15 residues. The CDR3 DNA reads TGTGCCAGCAGCTCTCCTAGCGACCGAAACAATGAGCAGTTCTTC. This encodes CASSSPSDRNNEQFF. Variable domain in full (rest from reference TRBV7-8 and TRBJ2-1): GAGVSQSPRYKVAKRGQDVALRCDPISGHVSLFWYQQALGQGPEFLTYFQNEAQLDKSGLPSDRFFAERPEGSVSTLKIQRTQQEDSAVYLCASSSPSDRNNEQFFGPGTRLTVL.

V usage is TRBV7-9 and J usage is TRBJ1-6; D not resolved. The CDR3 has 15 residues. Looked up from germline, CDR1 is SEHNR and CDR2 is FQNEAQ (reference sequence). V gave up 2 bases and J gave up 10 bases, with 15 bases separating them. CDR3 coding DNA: TGTGCCAGCAGCTTAACTCTGGGGAGCGGATCACCCCTCCACTTT. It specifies CASSLTLGSGSPLHF.

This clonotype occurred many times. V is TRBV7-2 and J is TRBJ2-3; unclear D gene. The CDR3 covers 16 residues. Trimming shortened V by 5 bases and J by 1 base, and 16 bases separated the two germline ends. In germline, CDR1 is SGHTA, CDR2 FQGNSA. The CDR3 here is CASSLSQSSGTDTQYF. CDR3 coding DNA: TGTGCCAGCAGCCTCTCACAATCATCTGGCACAGATACGCAGTATTTT.

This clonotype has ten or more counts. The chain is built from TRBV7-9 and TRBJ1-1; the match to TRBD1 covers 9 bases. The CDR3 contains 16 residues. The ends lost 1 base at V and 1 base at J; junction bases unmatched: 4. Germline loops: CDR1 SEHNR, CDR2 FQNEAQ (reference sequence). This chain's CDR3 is CASSLDGTGPNTEAFF. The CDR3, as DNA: TGTGCCAGCAGCTTAGACGGGACAGGGCCGAACACTGAAGCTTTCTTT.

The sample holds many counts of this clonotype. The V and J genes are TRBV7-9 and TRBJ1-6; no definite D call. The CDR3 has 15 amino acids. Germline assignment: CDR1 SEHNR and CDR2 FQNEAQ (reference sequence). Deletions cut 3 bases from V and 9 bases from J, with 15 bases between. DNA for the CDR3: TGTGCCAGCAGCTTGCGGGAGGGAATTGTTTCACCCCTCCACTTT. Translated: CASSLREGIVSPLHF.

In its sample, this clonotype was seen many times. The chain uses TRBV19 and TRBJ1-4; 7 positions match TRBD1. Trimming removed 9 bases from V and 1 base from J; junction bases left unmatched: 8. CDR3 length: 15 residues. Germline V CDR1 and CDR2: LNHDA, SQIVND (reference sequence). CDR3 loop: CASRTGLETNEKLFF. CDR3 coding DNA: TGTGCCAGCCGGACAGGACTAGAAACTAATGAAAAACTGTTTTTT.

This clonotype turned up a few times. DNA for the CDR3: TGTGCCAGCAGGGACAGGGGTGATGAAAAACTGTTTTTT. It translates to CASRDRGDEKLFF. V is TRBV6-7 and J is TRBJ1-4; 9 bases are a match to TRBD1. Being an ORF, TRBV6-7 has a function that is uncertain. This CDR3 is built from 13 residues. Germline trimming cut 6 bases from V and 6 bases from J; bases unmatched to any gene: 2.

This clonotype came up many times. CDR3: CASSLMLAGGHEQFF. Here the CDR3 DNA reads TGTGCCAGCAGCTTAATGCTAGCGGGGGGCCATGAGCAGTTCTTC. The V gene is TRBV7-2, the J gene TRBJ2-1; 11 nucleotides line up with TRBD2. Germline CDR1 is SGHTA and CDR2 is FQGNSA. The CDR3 has 15 amino acids. With 2 bases clipped from V and 8 bases from J, the junction kept 5 bases outside the gene matches.

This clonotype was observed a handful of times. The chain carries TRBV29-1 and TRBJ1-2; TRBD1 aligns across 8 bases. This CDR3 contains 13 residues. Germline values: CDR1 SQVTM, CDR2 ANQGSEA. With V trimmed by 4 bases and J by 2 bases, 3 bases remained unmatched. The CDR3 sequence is CSVGTGTNYGYTF. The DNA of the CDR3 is TGCAGCGTTGGGACAGGGACGAACTATGGCTACACCTTC.

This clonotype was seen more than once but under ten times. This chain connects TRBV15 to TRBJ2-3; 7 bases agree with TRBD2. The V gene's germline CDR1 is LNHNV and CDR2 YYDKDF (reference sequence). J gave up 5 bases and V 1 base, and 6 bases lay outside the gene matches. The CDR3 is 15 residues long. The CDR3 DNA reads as TGTGCCACCAGCAGAGTCGCTAGCGGTTTAGATACGCAGTATTTT. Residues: CATSRVASGLDTQYF.

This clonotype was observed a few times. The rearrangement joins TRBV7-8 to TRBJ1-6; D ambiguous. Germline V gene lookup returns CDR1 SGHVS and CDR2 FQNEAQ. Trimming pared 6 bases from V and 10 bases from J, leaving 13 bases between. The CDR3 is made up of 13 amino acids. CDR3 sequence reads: CASRLVGLSPLHF. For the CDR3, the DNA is TGTGCCAGCAGGCTTGTAGGGTTATCACCCCTCCACTTT. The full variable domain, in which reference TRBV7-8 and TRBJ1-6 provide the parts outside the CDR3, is GAGVSQSPRYKVAKRGQDVALRCDPISGHVSLFWYQQALGQGPEFLTYFQNEAQLDKSGLPSDRFFAERPEGSVSTLKIQRTQQEDSAVYLCASRLVGLSPLHFGNGTRLTVT.

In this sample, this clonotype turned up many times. In DNA form, the CDR3 reads TGCGCCAGCAGCCAAGAAGGGCACGCGAGCTCCTATAATTCACCCCTCCACTTT. Amino acids: CASSQEGHASSYNSPLHF. The V call is TRBV4-1, the J call TRBJ1-6; D gene ambiguous. The germline V gene has CDR1 MGHRA and CDR2 YSYEKL. With 0 bases removed from V and 0 bases from J, the gap between germline ends came to 12 bases. This CDR3 region has 18 residues.

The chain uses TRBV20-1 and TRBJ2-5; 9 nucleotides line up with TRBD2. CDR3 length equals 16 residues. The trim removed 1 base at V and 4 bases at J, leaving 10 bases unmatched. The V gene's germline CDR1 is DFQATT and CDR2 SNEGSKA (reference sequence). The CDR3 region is CSARGTGLAVRETQYF. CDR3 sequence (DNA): TGCAGTGCTAGAGGGACGGGACTAGCAGTAAGAGAGACCCAGTACTTC.

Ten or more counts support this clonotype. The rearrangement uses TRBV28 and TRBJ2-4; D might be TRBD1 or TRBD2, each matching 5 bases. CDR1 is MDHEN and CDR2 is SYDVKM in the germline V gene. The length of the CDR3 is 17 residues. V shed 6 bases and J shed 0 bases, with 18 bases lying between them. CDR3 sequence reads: CASRRTSGTVAKNIQYF. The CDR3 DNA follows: TGTGCCAGCAGACGCACCTCAGGGACCGTAGCCAAAAACATTCAGTACTTC.

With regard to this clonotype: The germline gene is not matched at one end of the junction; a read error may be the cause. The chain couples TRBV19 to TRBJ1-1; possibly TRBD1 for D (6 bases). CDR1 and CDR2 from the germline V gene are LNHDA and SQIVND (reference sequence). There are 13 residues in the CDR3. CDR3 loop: CARSTGTNTEAFF. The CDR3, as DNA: TGTGCCAGGAGTACAGGGACCAACACTGAAGCTTTCTTT.

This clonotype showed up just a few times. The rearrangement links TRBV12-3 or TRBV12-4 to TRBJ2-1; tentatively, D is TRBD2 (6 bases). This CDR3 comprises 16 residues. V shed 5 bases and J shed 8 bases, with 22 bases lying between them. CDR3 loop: CASSPQGPRGWYEQFF. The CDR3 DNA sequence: TGTGCCAGCAGTCCCCAAGGTCCGCGGGGATGGTATGAGCAGTTCTTC.

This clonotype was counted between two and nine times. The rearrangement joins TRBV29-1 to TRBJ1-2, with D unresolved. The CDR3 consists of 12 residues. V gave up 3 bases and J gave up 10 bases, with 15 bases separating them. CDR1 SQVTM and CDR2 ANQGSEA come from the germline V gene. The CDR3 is CSVEVTASDYTF. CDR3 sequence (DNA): TGCAGCGTTGAGGTTACCGCCTCGGACTACACCTTC.